These 28 T cell receptor beta chains came from one sample sequenced in a study of cytomegalovirus exposure and HLA in healthy donors. Repertoires were generated with immunoSEQ multiplex PCR, while TCRdb's copy carries only in-frame clones and drops some. This sample yields 240,000 or so clones, of which approximately 83% are seen a single time; 1.2% belongs to the top ten. The sample consisted of PBMCs. All receptors derive from a woman aged 30 to 39 in good health and CMV-seropositive.

The rearrangement links TRBV2 to TRBJ2-1; a possible D gene is TRBD2 (6 bases). Trimming took 5 bases from V and 1 from J, leaving 12 bases between them. Germline-derived CDR1 and CDR2 are SNHLY and FYNNEI. The CDR3 is made up of 15 amino acids. DNA for the CDR3: TGTGCCAGCAGTTTTCTAGCGTCTTCCTACAATGAGCAGTTCTTC. Its translation: CASSFLASSYNEQFF.

The chain links TRBV9 to TRBJ2-7, with D maybe TRBD2 (6 bases). This CDR3 comprises 17 residues. V shed 2 bases and J shed 0 bases, with 18 bases lying between them. Germline V gene lookup returns CDR1 SGDLS and CDR2 YYNGEE. The CDR3 reads CASSVGVYGGASYEQYF. In DNA, the CDR3 is TGTGCCAGCAGCGTCGGTGTATACGGGGGTGCCTCCTACGAGCAGTACTTC.

This chain uses TRBV11-3 with TRBJ1-4; D remains unclear. The CDR3 contains 14 residues. The germline V gene encodes CDR1 SGHNT and CDR2 YENEEA. V lost 5 bases and J 7 bases, leaving 14 bases between the germline ends. The CDR3 protein is CASSPPSHSEKLFF. CDR3 sequence (DNA): TGTGCCAGCAGCCCCCCGAGCCATAGTGAAAAACTGTTTTTT.

This clone was counted a single time. This sequence joins TRBV7-2 and TRBJ2-7; tentatively, D is TRBD2 (6 bases). The CDR3 length is 13 residues. Germline CDR1 reads SGHTA; CDR2 reads FQGNSA. Trimming shortened V by 4 bases and J by 7 bases, and 14 bases separated the two germline ends. CDR3 residues: CASSSGPGREQYF. The CDR3 nucleotides read TGTGCCAGCAGCTCCGGGCCAGGGAGGGAGCAGTACTTC.

The CDR3 DNA is TGTGCCTGGGTCGGTTTTCAGCCCCAGCATTTT. This sequence encodes CAWVGFQPQHF. V usage is TRBV30 and J usage is TRBJ1-5; D remains unclear. Germline CDR1 is GTSNPN and CDR2 is SVGIG (reference sequence). The CDR3 covers 11 residues. V was trimmed by 5 bases and J by 6 bases, leaving 8 bases between them. The full variable domain, in which reference TRBV30 and TRBJ1-5 provide the parts outside the CDR3, is SQTIHQWPATLVQPVGSPLSLECTVEGTSNPNLYWYRQAAGRGLQLLFYSVGIGQISSEVPQNLSASRPQDRQFILSSKKLLLSDSGFYLCAWVGFQPQHFGDGTRLSIL.

This chain connects TRBV28 to TRBJ2-5; 9 nucleotides align to TRBD2. The CDR3 totals 17 residues. In germline, CDR1 is MDHEN, CDR2 SYDVKM. The ends lost 0 bases at V and 5 bases at J; junction bases unmatched: 10. Here the CDR3 DNA reads TGTGCCAGCAGTTTATGGACTGGGCGGGAGGGCCGGGAGACCCAGTACTTC. Its translation: CASSLWTGREGRETQYF.

The chain joins TRBV11-3 to TRBJ2-7, with 11 bases lining up with TRBD1. This CDR3 has 16 amino acids. With 5 bases clipped from V and 6 bases from J, the junction kept 12 bases outside the gene matches. Germline V gene lookup returns CDR1 SGHNT and CDR2 YENEEA. CDR3 nucleotide sequence: TGTGCCAGCAGCCCTGGACAGGGGGCGAAAAAGCTCGAGCAGTACTTC. The encoded protein is CASSPGQGAKKLEQYF.

The chain recombines TRBV18 with TRBJ2-2; maybe TRBD1 (7 bases). The CDR3 spans 17 residues. V dropped 3 bases and J dropped 4 bases, with 18 bases sitting between them. From germline, CDR1 is KGHSH and CDR2 LQKENI. CDR3 DNA sequence: TGTGCCAGCTCACCCAGGGGGGCAGGCGTTTTCACCGGGGAGCTGTTTTTT. Translating gives CASSPRGAGVFTGELFF.

The chain has TRBV6-5 and TRBJ2-1; 9 bases fit TRBD2. After removal of 3 bases from V and 0 bases from J, the junction contained 0 bases not matched to a gene. The CDR3 has 15 residues. The germline gives CDR1 MNHEY, CDR2 SVGAGI. This CDR3 reads CASSYSGSSYNEQFF. The CDR3, as DNA: TGTGCCAGCAGTTATAGCGGGAGCTCCTACAATGAGCAGTTCTTC.

This clone was found once. This rearrangement joins TRBV30 to TRBJ2-2, with 11 bases that match TRBD2. V lost 4 bases, J lost 4 bases, and 8 bases stayed unmatched. This CDR3 has 16 residues. Germline lookup yields CDR1 GTSNPN and CDR2 SVGIG (reference sequence). The CDR3: CAWTLAGGLITGELFF. The DNA of the CDR3 is TGTGCCTGGACCTTAGCGGGAGGGCTGATCACCGGGGAGCTGTTTTTT.

V usage is TRBV7-6 and J usage is TRBJ1-3; perhaps TRBD1 as D (6 bases). Germline loops: CDR1 SGHVS, CDR2 FNYEAQ. Deletions cut 5 bases from V and 9 bases from J, with 14 bases between. This CDR3 has 13 residues. CDR3 amino acids: CASSEGHPGTIYF. As DNA, the CDR3 is TGTGCCAGCAGCGAGGGACACCCGGGCACCATATATTTT.

This chain joins TRBV6-1 and TRBJ2-7, with 10 bases identical to TRBD1. The CDR3 runs to 15 residues. Per germline, CDR1 MNHNS and CDR2 SASEGT. V lost 5 bases to trimming and J lost 6 bases; unmatched junction nucleotides: 10. CDR3 loop: CASSTRTGGSAEQYF. CDR3 sequence (DNA): TGTGCCAGCAGTACCAGGACAGGGGGTTCAGCCGAGCAGTACTTC.

This chain links TRBV19 with TRBJ1-5, with 8 positions matching TRBD1. From germline, CDR1 is LNHDA and CDR2 SQIVND (reference sequence). With 4 bases clipped from V and 5 bases from J, the junction kept 7 bases outside the gene matches. This CDR3 comprises 15 residues. The CDR3 nucleotides read TGTGCCAGTAGTACGGGACAGGTATCCCATCAGCCCCAGCATTTT. It codes for CASSTGQVSHQPQHF.

This chain connects TRBV6-6 to TRBJ2-7; weak D call: TRBD2 (5 bases). The CDR3 has 16 amino acids. V lost 2 bases and J 0 bases, leaving 14 bases between the germline ends. Germline CDR1 is MNHNY and CDR2 is SVGAGI (reference sequence). CDR3 protein: CASSYVSSPSSYEQYF. In nucleotides, the CDR3 is TGTGCCAGCAGTTACGTGTCTAGCCCGAGCTCCTACGAGCAGTACTTC.

V is TRBV6-5 and J is TRBJ1-5; D is ambiguous. The germline CDR1 and CDR2 sequences are MNHEY and SVGAGI. This CDR3 contains 13 residues. With 0 bases removed from V and 3 bases from J, the gap between germline ends came to 3 bases. The CDR3 spells CASSYSINQPQHF. The CDR3 DNA sequence: TGTGCCAGCAGTTACTCCATCAATCAGCCCCAGCATTTT.

The J gene is TRBJ2-7, the V gene TRBV27; TRBD1 aligns across 8 bases. Trimming cost V 6 bases and J 4 bases; bases outside gene matches: 14. CDR3 length: 16 amino acids. Germline CDR1 MNHEY, CDR2 SMNVEV (reference sequence). The CDR3 bases are TGTGCCAGCAGCCCCACCTCCGGGACAGGTTTGTACGAGCAGTACTTC. Its protein product is CASSPTSGTGLYEQYF.

V usage is TRBV5-1 and J usage is TRBJ1-2, with D perhaps matching TRBD1 (6 bases). Trimming removed 0 bases at V and 5 bases at J, with 17 bases between. The germline V gene encodes CDR1 SGHRS and CDR2 YFSETQ. This CDR3 spans 16 amino acids. The CDR3 protein is CASSLAPQGRGYGYTF. The CDR3 DNA follows: TGCGCCAGCAGCTTGGCCCCCCAGGGGAGGGGGTATGGCTACACCTTC.

The chain has TRBV2 and TRBJ2-1, with D possibly TRBD2 on 6 matching bases. Germline V gives CDR1 SNHLY, CDR2 FYNNEI. This CDR3 is built from 14 residues. V was clipped by 6 bases and J by 6 bases, with 15 bases between them. The CDR3 region is CASSRTGTFNEQFF. The CDR3 nucleotides read TGTGCCAGCAGCCGCACCGGGACTTTCAATGAGCAGTTCTTC.

The CDR3 coding sequence is TGTGCCAGTAGTATAGAGCCGGGGCAGCCCCAGCATTTT. Amino acids: CASSIEPGQPQHF. The chain uses TRBV19 and TRBJ1-5; D not resolved. CDR3 size: 13 residues. The germline V gene encodes CDR1 LNHDA and CDR2 SQIVND (reference sequence). V lost 0 bases and J 7 bases, leaving 7 bases between the germline ends. The variable domain in full, with the rest retrieved from reference TRBV19 and TRBJ1-5, is DGGITQSPKYLFRKEGQNVTLSCEQNLNHDAMYWYRQDPGQGLRLIYYSQIVNDFQKGDIAEGYSVSREKKESFPLTVTSAQKNPTAFYLCASSIEPGQPQHFGDGTRLSIL.

The rearrangement uses TRBV11-3 and TRBJ2-5, with 8 bases lining up with TRBD1. Trimming removed 1 base from V and 5 bases from J; junction bases left unmatched: 9. The germline CDR1 and CDR2 sequences are SGHNT and YENEEA. The CDR3 runs 16 residues. The CDR3 nucleotides are TGTGCCAGCAGCTTAGGAGACAGGGGCCGAGGCGAGACCCAGTACTTC. Its protein product is CASSLGDRGRGETQYF. Looking up the rest from reference TRBV11-3 and TRBJ2-5 gives the full variable domain: EAGVVQSPRYKIIEKKQPVAFWCNPISGHNTLYWYLQNLGQGPELLIRYENEEAVDDSQLPKDRFSAERLKGVDSTLKIQPAELGDSAVYLCASSLGDRGRGETQYFGPGTRLLVL.

The V gene is TRBV4-1, the J gene TRBJ2-2, with D hard to call. The CDR3 is 15 residues long. The germline gives CDR1 MGHRA, CDR2 YSYEKL. Trimming left V 0 bases short and J 4 bases short, with 9 bases between. The CDR3 nucleotides are TGCGCCAGCAGCCAAGAGGGCCTCCTCACCGGGGAGCTGTTTTTT. It codes for CASSQEGLLTGELFF.

The chain is built from TRBV4-2 and TRBJ2-7; perhaps TRBD1 as D (6 bases). The germline V gene encodes CDR1 LGHNA and CDR2 YNFKEQ. The CDR3 extends over 15 amino acids. Trimming took 5 bases from V and 0 from J, leaving 14 bases between them. In DNA, the CDR3 is TGTGCCAGCAGCACACTAGGGGGAAACTCCTACGAGCAGTACTTC. This sequence encodes CASSTLGGNSYEQYF.

The V gene is TRBV11-2, the J gene TRBJ2-7; 8 bases agree with TRBD2. Trimming cost V 8 bases and J 3 bases; bases outside gene matches: 6. The CDR3 runs 13 residues. Germline values: CDR1 SGHAT, CDR2 FQNNGV. The CDR3 DNA reads as TGTGCCAGCTTAAGGGCGGGAGGCTACGAGCAGTACTTC. Its translation is CASLRAGGYEQYF.

This chain joins TRBV6-1 and TRBJ2-3; TRBD1 aligns across 7 bases. J lost 6 bases, V lost 2 bases, and 11 bases had no gene match. This CDR3 has 16 amino acids. The germline V gene has CDR1 MNHNS and CDR2 SASEGT. The DNA for the CDR3 is TGTGCCAGCAGTGAAAGGGGGCGGGTCCGTGCGGATACGCAGTATTTT. It yields the protein CASSERGRVRADTQYF.

The genes are TRBV5-1 and TRBJ2-2; 7 bases are a match to TRBD2. Per germline, CDR1 SGHRS and CDR2 YFSETQ. The CDR3 spans 15 residues. Losses at the gene ends were 3 bases for V and 5 bases for J; bases not matched to a gene: 7. The CDR3 protein is CASSSGLVGTGELFF. DNA of the CDR3: TGCGCCAGCAGCTCCGGACTAGTAGGAACCGGGGAGCTGTTTTTT.

The V call is TRBV27, the J call TRBJ2-1; 14 bases match TRBD2. CDR1 is MNHEY, CDR2 SMNVEV, per germline (reference sequence). The CDR3 spans 18 residues. V lost 7 bases to trimming and J lost 2 bases; unmatched junction nucleotides: 10. CDR3 sequence: CASTPGLAGGYAYNEQFF. The CDR3 bases are TGTGCCAGCACTCCAGGACTAGCGGGAGGCTATGCCTACAATGAGCAGTTCTTC.

The gene calls are TRBV27 and TRBJ2-2; D gene uncertain. The V gene lost 6 bases and the J gene lost 3 bases, with 8 bases spanning the gap. This CDR3 has 13 amino acids. Germline V CDR1 and CDR2: MNHEY, SMNVEV (reference sequence). The CDR3 loop reads CASSSQYTGELFF. As DNA, the CDR3 is TGTGCCAGCAGCTCCCAGTACACCGGGGAGCTGTTTTTT.

The chain has TRBV28 and TRBJ2-7; 11 nucleotides agree with TRBD2. Germline assignment: CDR1 MDHEN and CDR2 SYDVKM. Trimming removed 6 bases from V and 7 bases from J; junction bases left unmatched: 8. There are 14 residues in the CDR3. In DNA, the CDR3 is TGTGCCAGCAGGTTAGCGGGAGGGCCGGATGAGCAGTACTTC. Its protein product is CASRLAGGPDEQYF.